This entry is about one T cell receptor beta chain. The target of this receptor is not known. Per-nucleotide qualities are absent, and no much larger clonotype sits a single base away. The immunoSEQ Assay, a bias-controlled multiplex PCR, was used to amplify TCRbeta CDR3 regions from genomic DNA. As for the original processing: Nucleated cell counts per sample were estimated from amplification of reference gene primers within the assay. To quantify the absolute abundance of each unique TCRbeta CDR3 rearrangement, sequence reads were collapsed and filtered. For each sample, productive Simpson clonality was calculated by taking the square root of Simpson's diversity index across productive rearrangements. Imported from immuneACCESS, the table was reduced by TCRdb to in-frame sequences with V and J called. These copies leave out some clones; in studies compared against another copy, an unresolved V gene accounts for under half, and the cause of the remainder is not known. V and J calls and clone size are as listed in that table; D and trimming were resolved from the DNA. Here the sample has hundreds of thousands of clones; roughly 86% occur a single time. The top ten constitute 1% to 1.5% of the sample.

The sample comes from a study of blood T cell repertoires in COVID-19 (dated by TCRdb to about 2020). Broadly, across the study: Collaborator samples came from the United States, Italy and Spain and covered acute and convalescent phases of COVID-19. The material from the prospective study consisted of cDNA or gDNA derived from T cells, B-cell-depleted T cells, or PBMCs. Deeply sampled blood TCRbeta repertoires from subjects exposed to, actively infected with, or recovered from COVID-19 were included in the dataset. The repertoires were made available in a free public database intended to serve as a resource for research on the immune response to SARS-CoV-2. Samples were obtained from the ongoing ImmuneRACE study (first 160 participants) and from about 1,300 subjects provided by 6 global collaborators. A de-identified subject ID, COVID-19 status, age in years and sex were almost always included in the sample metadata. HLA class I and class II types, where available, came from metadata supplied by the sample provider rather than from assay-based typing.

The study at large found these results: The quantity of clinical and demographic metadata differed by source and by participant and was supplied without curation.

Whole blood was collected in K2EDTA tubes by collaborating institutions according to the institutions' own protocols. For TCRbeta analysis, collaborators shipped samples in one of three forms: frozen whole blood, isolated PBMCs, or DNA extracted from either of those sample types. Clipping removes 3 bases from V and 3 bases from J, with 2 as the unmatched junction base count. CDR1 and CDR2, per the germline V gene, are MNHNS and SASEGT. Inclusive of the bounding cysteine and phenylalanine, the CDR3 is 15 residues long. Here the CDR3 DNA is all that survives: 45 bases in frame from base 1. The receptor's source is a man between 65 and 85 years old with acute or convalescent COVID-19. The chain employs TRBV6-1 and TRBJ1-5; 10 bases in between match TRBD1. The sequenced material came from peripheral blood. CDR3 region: CASSEGQGPNQPQHF. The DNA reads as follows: TGTGCCAGCAGTGAGGGACAGGGGCCCAATCAGCCCCAGCATTTT.